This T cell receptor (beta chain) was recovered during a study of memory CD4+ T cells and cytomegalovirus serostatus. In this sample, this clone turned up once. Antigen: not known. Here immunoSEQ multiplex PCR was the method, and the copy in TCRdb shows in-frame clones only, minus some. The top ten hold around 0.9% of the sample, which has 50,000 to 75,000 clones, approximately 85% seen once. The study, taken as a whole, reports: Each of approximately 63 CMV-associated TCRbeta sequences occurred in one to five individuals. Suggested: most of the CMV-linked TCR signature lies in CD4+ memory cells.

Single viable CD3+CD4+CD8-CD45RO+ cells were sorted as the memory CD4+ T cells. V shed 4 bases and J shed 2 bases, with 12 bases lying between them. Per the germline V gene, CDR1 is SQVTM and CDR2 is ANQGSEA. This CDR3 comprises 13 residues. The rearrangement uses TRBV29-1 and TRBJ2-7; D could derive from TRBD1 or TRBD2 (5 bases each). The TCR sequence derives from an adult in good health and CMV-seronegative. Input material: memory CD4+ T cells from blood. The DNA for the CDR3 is TGCAGCGTTGGAGGGGCACCCGCCTACGAGCAGTACTTC. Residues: CSVGGAPAYEQYF.